Listed below are T cell receptor beta chains from one sample, sequenced in a study of beta chain features in type 1 diabetes. Measured with immunoSEQ multiplex PCR; TCRdb has only the in-frame clones, and not every one. This table has some 700,000 clones, 13% appearing once. Sequencing input: naive CD4+ T cells from blood. The receptor source for this set is a man aged 18 to 29 with type 1 diabetes. CDR3s leave out the opening cysteine and the closing phenylalanine or tryptophan. A D gene is named only where the DNA matches it firmly.

TRBJ1-1 TRBV10-3 TRBD1 AIRGDSPRWAEAF
TRBJ2-5 TRBV4-1 . ASSRYGETQY
TRBJ2-3 TRBV6-5 . ASSMDSTDTQY
TRBJ1-2 TRBV7-9 TRBD1 ASSLAEGAPGGYT
TRBJ2-2 TRBV5-1 TRBD2 ASSLSSLAGGNTGELF
TRBJ2-3 TRBV5-1 . ASSPVGTPSTDTQY
TRBJ1-6 TRBV2 . ASSESGNSPLH
TRBJ2-1 TRBV5-6 TRBD1 ASSWTGQGEQF
TRBJ2-2 TRBV18 . ASSLYTGELF
TRBJ1-1 TRBV30 . AWSLTRMNTEAF